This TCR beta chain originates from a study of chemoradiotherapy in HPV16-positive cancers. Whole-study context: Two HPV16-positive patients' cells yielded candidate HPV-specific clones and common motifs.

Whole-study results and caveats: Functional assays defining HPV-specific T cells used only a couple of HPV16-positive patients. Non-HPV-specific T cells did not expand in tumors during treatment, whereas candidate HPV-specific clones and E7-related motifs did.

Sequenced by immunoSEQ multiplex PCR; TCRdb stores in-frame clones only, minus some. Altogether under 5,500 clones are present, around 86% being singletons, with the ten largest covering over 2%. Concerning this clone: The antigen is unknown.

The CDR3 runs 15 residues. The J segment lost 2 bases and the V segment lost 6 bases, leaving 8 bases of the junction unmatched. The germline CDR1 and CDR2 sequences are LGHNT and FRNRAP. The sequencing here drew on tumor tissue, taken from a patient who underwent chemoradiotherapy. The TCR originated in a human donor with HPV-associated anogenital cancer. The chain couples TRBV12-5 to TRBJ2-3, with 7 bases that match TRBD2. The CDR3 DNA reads TGTGCTAGTGGAGTGAGCGGGGACTTCACAGATACGCAGTATTTT. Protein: CASGVSGDFTDTQYF.